This TCR beta chain stems from a study of T cells in Graves' hyperthyroidism and ophthalmopathy. Notes on the study in general: Before onset, ophthalmopathy was predicted by the model a median roughly six months earlier.

Template material for amplifying TCR beta CDR3 regions consisted of RNA transcripts. Carried out on the TCR CDR3, a first-round RT-PCR used the HTBI primer set. MiXCR, applied by TCRdb to the multiplex PCR reads, yields one record per CDR3 protein. The sample yields roughly 840,000 distinct CDR3 sequences, about two fifths seen once. This CDR3 contains 12 residues. Trimming removed 2 bases at V and 10 bases at J, with 11 bases between. With respect to this clonotype: Its antigen is as yet unknown.

Hyperthyroidism was newly diagnosed in patients aged 18 to 65 (duration under 2 months). Orbital computed tomography, thyroid ultrasound, serum thyroxine and TRAb, and clinical symptoms together informed the diagnoses. Sequences were obtained from blood. The sequence was obtained from a man younger than 35 with Graves' hyperthyroidism. The V and J genes are TRBV12-3 or TRBV12-4 and TRBJ1-1, with D unresolved. The CDR3 bases are TGTGCCAGCAGTTTAAAGTCGTGGGGAGCTTTCTTT. Encoded protein: CASSLKSWGAFF.